This T cell receptor (beta chain) came from a study of blood T cell repertoires in COVID-19. Background on the study: Material from acute and convalescent COVID-19 was sourced from the United States, Italy and Spain.

This CDR3 comprises 15 residues. Trimming took off 0 bases at V and 8 bases at J, with 14 bases between the two ends. Germline CDR1 reads LNHNV; CDR2 reads YYDKDF (reference sequence). The data were produced by immunoSEQ multiplex PCR, yet TCRdb's version contains in-frame clones alone and is incomplete. The sample has fewer than 200,000 clones; roughly 80% are singletons. Source material: peripheral blood. The V gene is TRBV15, the J gene TRBJ2-1, with unresolved D. This sequence was found in a human donor in a cohort sampled during active COVID-19. DNA for the CDR3: TGTGCCACCAGCAGAGACAGGCCCCTCGGTCATGAGCAGTTCTTC. It encodes CATSRDRPLGHEQFF.